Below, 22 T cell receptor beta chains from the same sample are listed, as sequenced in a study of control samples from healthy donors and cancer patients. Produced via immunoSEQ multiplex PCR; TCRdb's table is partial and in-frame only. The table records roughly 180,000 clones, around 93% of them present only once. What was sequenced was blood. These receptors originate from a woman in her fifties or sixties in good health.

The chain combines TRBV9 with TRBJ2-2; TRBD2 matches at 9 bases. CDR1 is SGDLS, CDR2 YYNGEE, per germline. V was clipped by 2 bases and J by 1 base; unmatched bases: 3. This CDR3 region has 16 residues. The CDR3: CASSVAGGQNTGELFF. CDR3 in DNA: TGTGCCAGCAGCGTGGCGGGGGGGCAGAACACCGGGGAGCTGTTTTTT.

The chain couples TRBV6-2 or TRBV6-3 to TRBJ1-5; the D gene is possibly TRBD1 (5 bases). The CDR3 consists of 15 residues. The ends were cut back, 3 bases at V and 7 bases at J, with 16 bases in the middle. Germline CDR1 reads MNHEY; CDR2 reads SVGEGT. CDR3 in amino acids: CASSYGRQGGQPQHF. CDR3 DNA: TGTGCCAGCAGTTATGGTCGGCAGGGTGGCCAGCCCCAGCATTTT.

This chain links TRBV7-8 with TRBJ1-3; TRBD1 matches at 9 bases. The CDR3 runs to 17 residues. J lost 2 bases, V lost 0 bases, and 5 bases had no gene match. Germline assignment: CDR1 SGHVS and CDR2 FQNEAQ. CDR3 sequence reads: CASSLAPGQGTGNTIYF. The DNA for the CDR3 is TGTGCCAGCAGCTTAGCCCCGGGACAGGGAACTGGAAACACCATATATTTT.

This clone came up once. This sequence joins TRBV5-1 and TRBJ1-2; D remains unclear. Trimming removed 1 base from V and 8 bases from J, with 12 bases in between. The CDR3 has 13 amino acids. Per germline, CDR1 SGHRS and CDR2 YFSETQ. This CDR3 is CASSLSVTQGYTF. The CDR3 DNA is TGCGCCAGCAGCTTGTCAGTTACCCAAGGCTACACCTTC.

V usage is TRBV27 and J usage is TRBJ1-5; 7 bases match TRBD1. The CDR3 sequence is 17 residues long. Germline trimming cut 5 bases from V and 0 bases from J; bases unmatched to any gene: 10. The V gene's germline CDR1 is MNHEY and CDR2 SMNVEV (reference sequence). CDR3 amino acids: CASSPGTVSNSNQPQHF. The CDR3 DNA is TGTGCCAGCAGTCCTGGGACAGTTAGTAATAGCAATCAGCCCCAGCATTTT.

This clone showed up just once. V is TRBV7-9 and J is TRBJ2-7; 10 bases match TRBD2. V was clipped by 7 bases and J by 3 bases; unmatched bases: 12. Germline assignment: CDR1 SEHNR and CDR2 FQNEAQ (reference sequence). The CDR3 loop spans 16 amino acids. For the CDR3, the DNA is TGTGCCAGCACCCCCGGGGTAGCGGGGGGAAACTACGAGCAGTACTTC. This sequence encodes CASTPGVAGGNYEQYF.

CDR3 sequence (DNA): TGTGCTAGTGGTTCCGGGACAACTTACGAAAAACTGTTTTTT. It encodes CASGSGTTYEKLFF. The chain links TRBV12-5 to TRBJ1-4; perhaps TRBD1 as D (6 bases). The V gene lost 4 bases and the J gene lost 8 bases, with 14 bases spanning the gap. CDR3 size: 14 residues. Per germline, CDR1 LGHNT and CDR2 FRNRAP.

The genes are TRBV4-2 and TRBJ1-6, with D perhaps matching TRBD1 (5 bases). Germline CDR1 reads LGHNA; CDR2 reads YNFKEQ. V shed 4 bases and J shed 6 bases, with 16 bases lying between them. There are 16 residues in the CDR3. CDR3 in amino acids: CASSRIGAGGNSPLHF. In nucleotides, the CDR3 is TGTGCCAGCAGCCGGATAGGGGCGGGAGGTAATTCACCCCTCCACTTT.

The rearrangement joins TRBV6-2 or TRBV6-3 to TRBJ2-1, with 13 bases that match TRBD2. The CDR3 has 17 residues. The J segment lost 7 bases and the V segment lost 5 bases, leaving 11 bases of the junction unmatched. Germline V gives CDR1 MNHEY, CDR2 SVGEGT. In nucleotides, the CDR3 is TGTGCCAGCAGTGATCCAACGGGACTAGCGGGGTGGAATGAGCAGTTCTTC. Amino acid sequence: CASSDPTGLAGWNEQFF.

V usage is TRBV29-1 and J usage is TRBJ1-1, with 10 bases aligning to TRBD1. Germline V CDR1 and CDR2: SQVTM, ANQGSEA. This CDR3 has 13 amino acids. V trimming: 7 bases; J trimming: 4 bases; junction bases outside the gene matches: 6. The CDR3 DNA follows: TGCAGCGGTGACAGGGGGCGAGGCACTGAAGCTTTCTTT. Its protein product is CSGDRGRGTEAFF.

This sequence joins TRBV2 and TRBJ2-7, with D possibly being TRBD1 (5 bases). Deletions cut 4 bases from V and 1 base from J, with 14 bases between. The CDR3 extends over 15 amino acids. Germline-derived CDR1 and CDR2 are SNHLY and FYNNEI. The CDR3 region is CASSAGARGSYEQYF. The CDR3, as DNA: TGTGCCAGCAGTGCTGGGGCGAGAGGTTCCTACGAGCAGTACTTC.

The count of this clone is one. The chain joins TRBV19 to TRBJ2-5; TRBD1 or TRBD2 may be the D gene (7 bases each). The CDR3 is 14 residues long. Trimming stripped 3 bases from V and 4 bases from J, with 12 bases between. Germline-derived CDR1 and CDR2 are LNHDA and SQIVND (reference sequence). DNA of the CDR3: TGTGCCAGTAGTATCGGCAGGGGGGGAGAGACCCAGTACTTC. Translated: CASSIGRGGETQYF.

The CDR3: CASSILTGTGSDTQYF. Here the CDR3 DNA reads TGTGCCAGTAGTATTCTCACCGGGACAGGGTCAGATACGCAGTATTTT. This chain joins TRBV19 and TRBJ2-3, with 9 bases matching TRBD1. The V gene end was trimmed by 3 bases and the J gene end by 4 bases; junction bases not matched to a gene: 8. CDR1 is LNHDA, CDR2 SQIVND, per germline (reference sequence). The CDR3 runs 16 residues.

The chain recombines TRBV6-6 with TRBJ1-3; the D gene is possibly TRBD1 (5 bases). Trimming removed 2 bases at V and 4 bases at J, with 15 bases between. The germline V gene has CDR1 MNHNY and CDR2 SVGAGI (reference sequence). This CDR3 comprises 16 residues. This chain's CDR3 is CASSYADGGSGNTIYF. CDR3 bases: TGTGCCAGCAGTTACGCCGACGGGGGTTCCGGAAACACCATATATTTT.

CDR3 protein: CASSYGTPNYGYTF. CDR3 in DNA: TGTGCCAGCAGCTACGGGACACCTAACTATGGCTACACCTTC. This chain uses TRBV5-6 with TRBJ1-2, with D possibly matching TRBD1 (6 bases). Germline V lookup: CDR1 SGHDT, CDR2 YYEEEE. The CDR3 is made up of 14 amino acids. Trimming stripped 3 bases from V and 0 bases from J, with 9 bases between.

The DNA of the CDR3 is TGTGCCAGCAGCTTAGAGGGCACAGGGGGCCTCGTTTTTCGTGGCTACACCTTC. This sequence encodes CASSLEGTGGLVFRGYTF. The chain recombines TRBV7-8 with TRBJ1-2; 9 nucleotides line up with TRBD1. V was clipped by 1 base and J by 7 bases; unmatched bases: 16. The germline V gene has CDR1 SGHVS and CDR2 FQNEAQ. The CDR3 totals 18 residues.

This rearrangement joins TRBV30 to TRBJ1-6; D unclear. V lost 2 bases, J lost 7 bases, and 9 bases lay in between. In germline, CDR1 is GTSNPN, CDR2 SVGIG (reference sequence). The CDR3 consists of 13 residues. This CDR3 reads CAWSPSENSPLHF. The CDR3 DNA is TGTGCCTGGAGTCCCTCAGAGAATTCACCCCTCCACTTT.

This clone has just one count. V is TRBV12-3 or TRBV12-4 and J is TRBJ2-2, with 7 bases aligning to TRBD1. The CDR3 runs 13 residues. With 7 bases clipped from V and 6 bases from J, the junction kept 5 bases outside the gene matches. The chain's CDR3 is CASNDRVSGELFF. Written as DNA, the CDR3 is TGTGCCAGCAACGACAGGGTATCCGGGGAGCTGTTTTTT.

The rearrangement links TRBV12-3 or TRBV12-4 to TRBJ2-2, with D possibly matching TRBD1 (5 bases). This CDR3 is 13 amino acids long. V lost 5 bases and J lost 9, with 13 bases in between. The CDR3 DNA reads TGTGCCAGCAGTGGACAAGGTCGGAGGGAGCTGTTTTTT. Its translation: CASSGQGRRELFF.

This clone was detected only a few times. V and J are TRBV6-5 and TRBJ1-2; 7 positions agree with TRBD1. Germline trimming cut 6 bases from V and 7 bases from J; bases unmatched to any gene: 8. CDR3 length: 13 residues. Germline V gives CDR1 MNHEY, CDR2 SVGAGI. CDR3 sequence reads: CASSILQGSGYTF. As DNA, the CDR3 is TGTGCCAGCAGCATCTTACAGGGGTCTGGCTACACCTTC.

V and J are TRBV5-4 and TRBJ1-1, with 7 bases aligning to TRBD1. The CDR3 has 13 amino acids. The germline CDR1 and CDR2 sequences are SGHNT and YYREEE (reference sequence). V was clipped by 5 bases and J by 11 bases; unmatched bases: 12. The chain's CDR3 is CASSTRDSLGAFF. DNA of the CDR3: TGTGCCAGCAGTACCCGGGACAGTCTCGGGGCTTTCTTT.

CDR3 amino acids: CASSSPRTGAPGGALKDTQYF. CDR3 DNA: TGTGCCAGCAGTTCCCCTAGGACAGGGGCACCGGGCGGGGCCCTCAAAGATACGCAGTATTTT. The chain has TRBV11-2 and TRBJ2-3; 9 bases are a match to TRBD1. Germline V gene sequence: CDR1 SGHAT, CDR2 FQNNGV. The junction had 27 bases not matched to a gene; V was cut back by 6 bases and J by 5 bases. The CDR3 loop spans 21 amino acids. Supplemented by reference TRBV11-2 and TRBJ2-3, the full variable domain reads EAGVAQSPRYKIIEKRQSVAFWCNPISGHATLYWYQQILGQGPKLLIQFQNNGVVDDSQLPKDRFSAERLKGVDSTLKIQPAKLEDSAVYLCASSSPRTGAPGGALKDTQYFGPGTRLTVL.